Listed below are T cell receptor beta chains from one sample, sequenced in a study of blood T cell repertoires in COVID-19. Sequencing used immunoSEQ multiplex PCR; TCRdb keeps in-frame clones, though not all of them. The sample holds around 70,000 clones, about four fifths seen once. The specimen was peripheral blood. The source is a human donor in a cohort sampled during active COVID-19. The CDR3 runs from the conserved cysteine through the conserved F or W. The order of the fields is J gene, clone size, V gene, D gene, CDR3 DNA, CDR3 protein. D genes are given only for firm matches. Only some rows state a clone size, as once, few, many or a class for expanded clones.

TRBJ1-4 | . | TRBV27 | . | TGTGCCAGCAGTTTTTGGGGGGATGAAAAACTGTTTTTT | CASSFWGDEKLFF
TRBJ2-5 | . | TRBV30 | TRBD2 | TGTGCCTGGAGCCCTCTTAGCGGGGTACAAGAGACCCAGTACTTC | CAWSPLSGVQETQYF
TRBJ2-7 | . | TRBV5-1 | TRBD1 | TGCGCCAGCAGCTTGGGACAGGGATATCTCTACGAGCAGTACTTC | CASSLGQGYLYEQYF
TRBJ2-5 | . | TRBV11-2 | TRBD2 | TGTGCCAGCAGCTTACTGGCTAGCGGGAGACAAGAGACCCAGTACTTC | CASSLLASGRQETQYF
TRBJ2-5 | . | TRBV5-6 | TRBD2 | TGTGCCACCTCGGTTGCAGCGGGGCTCCAAGAGACCCAGTACTTC | CATSVAAGLQETQYF
TRBJ1-2 | . | TRBV28 | . | TGTGCCAGCAGACTAGGGACACTTTATGGCTACACCTTC | CASRLGTLYGYTF
TRBJ1-5 | . | TRBV5-3 | TRBD1 | TGTGCCAGAAGCTTTTGTCTCTTCGGGACAGGGTTTGGGAGCAATCAGCCCCAGCATTTT | CARSFCLFGTGFGSNQPQHF
TRBJ2-5 | . | TRBV19 | TRBD1 | TGTGCCACCAAACAGGGGATCGGAGAGACCCAGTACTTC | CATKQGIGETQYF
TRBJ1-5 | . | TRBV6-5 | TRBD1 | TGTGCCAGCATTCTTGACAGGGGTATGGGGCAGCCCCAGCATTTT | CASILDRGMGQPQHF
TRBJ2-5 | few | TRBV7-7 | . | TGTGCTAGCAGCTGGGGTAGGGAAGGGGAAGAGACCCAGTACTTC | CASSWGREGEETQYF
TRBJ2-2 | . | TRBV7-2 | . | TGTGCCAGCAGCTTAGTGGACATAGCGAACACCGGGGAGCTGTTTTTT | CASSLVDIANTGELFF
TRBJ1-1 | . | TRBV6-6 | TRBD1 | TGTGCCACCACGGGACAGGGGACAGCTTTCTTT | CATTGQGTAFF
TRBJ2-7 | once | TRBV11-2 | TRBD1 | TGTGCCAGCAGCGAGACCGGGACAGGGGTCGAGCAGTACTTC | CASSETGTGVEQYF
TRBJ2-7 | . | TRBV28 | TRBD2 | TGTGCCAGCAGAGGGACTAGCGCCACCTACGAGCAGTACTTC | CASRGTSATYEQYF
TRBJ2-7 | few | TRBV10-2 | . | TGCGCCAGCAGCGGGATTTACGAGCAGTACTTC | CASSGIYEQYF
TRBJ2-3 | . | TRBV7-9 | TRBD2 | TGTGCCAGCAAGACTAGCGGGATGGTAGATACGCAGTATTTT | CASKTSGMVDTQYF
TRBJ2-2 | . | TRBV9 | TRBD2 | TGTGCCAGCAGCGTAGGCGGGAGGGTGAACACCGGGGAGCTGTTTTTT | CASSVGGRVNTGELFF
TRBJ2-3 | once | TRBV19 | TRBD2 | TGTGCCAGTAGTTTAGGGAGGGTAGGCTCGCAGTATTTT | CASSLGRVGSQYF
TRBJ2-5 | . | TRBV7-9 | . | TGTGCCAGCAGCTTAGCGGGGGGGCTAGAGACCCAGTACTTC | CASSLAGGLETQYF
TRBJ1-2 | once | TRBV19 | TRBD1 | TGTGCCAGTAGGTCGGACAGGGGGCACTATGGCTACACCTTC | CASRSDRGHYGYTF
TRBJ2-2 | . | TRBV16 | . | TGTGCCAGCAGCCAGTTCTTCGCGAACACCGGGGAGCTGTTTTTT | CASSQFFANTGELFF
TRBJ1-2 | . | TRBV28 | TRBD1 | TGTGCCACCAATTCTCCACAGGGGAAATATGGCTACACCTTC | CATNSPQGKYGYTF
TRBJ2-7 | . | TRBV12-3/TRBV12-4 | . | TGTGCCAGCAGTCCGGGACATTACGAGCAGTACTTC | CASSPGHYEQYF
TRBJ2-1 | . | TRBV3-1/TRBV3-2 | TRBD2 | TGTGCCAGCAGGCCGGGACCCAAAGCGGGGAATGAGCAGTTCTTC | CASRPGPKAGNEQFF
TRBJ2-7 | . | TRBV4-2 | TRBD1 | TGTGCCAGCAGCCAATTGTTGGCAAGGGGGCACGAGCAGTACTTC | CASSQLLARGHEQYF
TRBJ1-1 | . | TRBV7-2 | . | TGTGCCAGCAGCCCCCTGGCCGGGAGGACTGAAGCTTTCTTT | CASSPLAGRTEAFF
TRBJ2-1 | . | TRBV5-1 | TRBD2 | TGCGCCAGCAGCTTTGCGGGGGAGGGCTACAATGAGCAGTTCTTC | CASSFAGEGYNEQFF
TRBJ1-2 | . | TRBV11-2 | . | TGTGCCAGCAGCCAAACGACGGGGGTCTACTATGGCTACACCTTC | CASSQTTGVYYGYTF
TRBJ2-5 | . | TRBV5-6 | TRBD2 | TGTGCCAGCAGCGTCCTCGGGACTAGTAGAGAAGAGACCCAGTACTTC | CASSVLGTSREETQYF
TRBJ1-5 | . | TRBV6-2/TRBV6-3 | TRBD1 | TGTGCCAGCAGCCGTGGACAGGCTTACAATCAGCCCCAGCATTTT | CASSRGQAYNQPQHF
TRBJ1-2 | . | TRBV28 | . | TGTGCCAGCAGTTTCCCCCTCGGGACATCCTATGGCTACACCTTC | CASSFPLGTSYGYTF
TRBJ1-1 | . | TRBV6-5 | TRBD1 | TGTGCCAGCAGTAAGCAGGGACAGAGGAACACTGAAGCTTTCTTT | CASSKQGQRNTEAFF